This section outlines one TCR beta chain sequence together with its context. The antigen remains undetermined. This sample is drawn from a study of T cell responses to AZD1222 COVID-19 vaccine. Study at large: Samples with a second dose at about 4 or about 12 weeks were pooled together.

TCRdb's table, derived via immunoSEQ multiplex PCR, lists solely in-frame clones and lacks some. This sample has roughly 60,000 clones, with around 90% found just once. General study points: Baseline antibody screening turned up just a handful of seropositive AZD1222 recipients. There were mostly white British donors and more females than males, and clonal diversity was possibly underestimated.

The sequence derives from an adult in good health. Sequenced here: peripheral blood, sampled on day 0 of AZD1222 vaccination.

The CDR3 protein is CASCNREQGLTDTQYF. In DNA form, the CDR3 reads TGCGCCAGCTGTAACCGGGAACAGGGCCTCACAGATACGCAGTATTTT. The V gene is TRBV23-1, the J gene TRBJ2-3; maybe TRBD1 (6 bases). TRBV23-1 is marked as an open reading frame, function uncertain. The V end was cut by 8 bases, the J end by 2 bases, with 20 bases between. The length of the CDR3 is 16 residues.